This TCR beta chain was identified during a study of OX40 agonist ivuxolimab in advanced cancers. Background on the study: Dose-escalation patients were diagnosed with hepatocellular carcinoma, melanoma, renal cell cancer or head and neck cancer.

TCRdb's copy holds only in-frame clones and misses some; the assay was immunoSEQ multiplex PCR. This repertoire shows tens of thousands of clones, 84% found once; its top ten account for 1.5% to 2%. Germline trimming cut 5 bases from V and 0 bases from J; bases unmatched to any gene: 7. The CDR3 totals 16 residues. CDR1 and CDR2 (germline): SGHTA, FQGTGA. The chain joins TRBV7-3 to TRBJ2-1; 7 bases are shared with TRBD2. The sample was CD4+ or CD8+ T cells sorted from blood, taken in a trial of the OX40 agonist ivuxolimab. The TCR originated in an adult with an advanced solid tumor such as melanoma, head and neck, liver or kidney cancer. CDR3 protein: CASSRAGPSSYNEQFF. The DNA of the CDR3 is TGTGCCAGCAGCCGAGCGGGGCCCAGCTCCTACAATGAGCAGTTCTTC.